This T cell receptor (beta chain) was recorded in a study of blood T cell repertoires in COVID-19. Study-level information: From the United States, Italy and Spain came samples of acute and convalescent COVID-19. Sample material is recorded as cDNA or gDNA derived from T cells, B-cell-depleted T cells, or PBMCs.

As processed by the authors: Quantification of nucleated cells was approximated via reference gene primer amplification. Assay used: immunoSEQ multiplex PCR; TCRdb lists only in-frame clones, some missing. V and J calls and clone size come straight from that table; D and trimming were deduced from the DNA. The repertoire has some 390,000 clones, 85% to 90% of them found once; the top ten carry around 3%. CDR3 size: 16 residues. V lost 7 bases and J lost 2, with 18 bases in between. Germline V gene data show CDR1 as SGHTA and CDR2 as FQGTGA. The rearrangement links TRBV7-3 to TRBJ2-1; D unresolved. This TCR was recovered from a human donor in a cohort sampled during active COVID-19. Material: peripheral blood. This CDR3 reads CASTQSSGPTYNEQFF. The CDR3 nucleotides read TGTGCCAGCACCCAATCTTCAGGTCCGACCTACAATGAGCAGTTCTTC. Drawing the rest from reference TRBV7-3 and TRBJ2-1, the complete variable domain is GAGVSQTPSNKVTEKGKYVELRCDPISGHTALYWYRQSLGQGPEFLIYFQGTGAADDSGLPNDRFFAVRPEGSVSTLKIQRTERGDSAVYLCASTQSSGPTYNEQFFGPGTRLTVL.